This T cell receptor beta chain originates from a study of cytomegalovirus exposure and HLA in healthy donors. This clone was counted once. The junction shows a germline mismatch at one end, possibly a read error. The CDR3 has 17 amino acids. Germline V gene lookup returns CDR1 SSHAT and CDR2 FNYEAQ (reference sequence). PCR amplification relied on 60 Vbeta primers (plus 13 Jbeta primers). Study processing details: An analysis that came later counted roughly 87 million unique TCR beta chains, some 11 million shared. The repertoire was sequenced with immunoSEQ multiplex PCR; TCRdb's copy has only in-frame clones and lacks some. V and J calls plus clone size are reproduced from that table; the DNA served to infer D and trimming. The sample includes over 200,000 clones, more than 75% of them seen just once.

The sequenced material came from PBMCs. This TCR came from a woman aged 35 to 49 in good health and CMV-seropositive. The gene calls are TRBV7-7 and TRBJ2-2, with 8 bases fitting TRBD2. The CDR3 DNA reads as TGTGCTAGCAGCCTCGACGGAGCGGGAGAGATCACCGGGGAGCTGTTTTTT. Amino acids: CASSLDGAGEITGELFF.